This TCR beta chain stems from a study of blood T cell repertoires in COVID-19. Study context: The cDNA or gDNA used as material had been derived from T cells, B-cell-depleted T cells, or PBMCs.

Sequenced by immunoSEQ multiplex PCR; TCRdb stores in-frame clones only, minus some. The sample contains roughly 340,000 clones, 90% to 95% of which appear only once. CDR3 size: 13 residues. Germline V lookup: CDR1 MDHEN, CDR2 SYDVKM. Trimming removed 6 bases from V and 1 base from J, with 6 bases in between. This clonotype originated in a young woman who had recovered from COVID-19. Sequencing was carried out using peripheral blood. J is TRBJ2-2 and V is TRBV28, with D tentatively TRBD2 (6 bases). Here the CDR3 reads CASREGNTGELFF. CDR3 DNA sequence: TGTGCCAGCAGGGAGGGGAACACCGGGGAGCTGTTTTTT.